These T cell receptor beta chains were read from a single sample in a study of Ad26.COV2.S vaccination and SARS-CoV-2 variants. The data were produced by immunoSEQ multiplex PCR, yet TCRdb's version contains in-frame clones alone and is incomplete. The sample yields around 250,000 clones, 87% seen once. The source was peripheral blood, collected in a trial of Ad26.COV2.S vaccine versus placebo. The origin of the receptors is a person between 18 and 60 years old who received the Ad26.COV2.S COVID-19 vaccine or a placebo. Each CDR3 is given with its conserved first and last residue. The order of the fields is D gene, V gene, clone size, J gene, CDR3 DNA, CDR3 protein. The D gene is left open where the match is weak. Clone size, where shown, is once, few, many, or a class for clones that have expanded.

TRBD1	TRBV6-5	-	TRBJ1-2	TGTGCCAGCAGTCCCGGGACAGATTTTGGCTACACCTTC	CASSPGTDFGYTF
TRBD1	TRBV4-1	-	TRBJ1-1	TGCGCCAGCAGCCCGACAGGGAACCCTGAAGCTTTCTTT	CASSPTGNPEAFF
-	TRBV5-8	once	TRBJ1-1	TGTGCCAGCAGCCCCGGACGGCTAAGTATGGACACTGAAGCTTTCTTT	CASSPGRLSMDTEAFF
-	TRBV19	-	TRBJ2-4	TGTGCCAGTAGTATTCTGAACGGAAACATTCAGTACTTC	CASSILNGNIQYF
-	TRBV19	once	TRBJ2-5	TGTGCCAGACGCCCACAAGGGGGGGAGACCCAGTACTTC	CARRPQGGETQYF
-	TRBV30	-	TRBJ1-1	TGTGCCTGGACCTGGGACACTCTGACGAACACTGAAGCTTTCTTT	CAWTWDTLTNTEAFF
-	TRBV15	many	TRBJ2-1	TGTGCCACCAGCAGAGATAATCGGGTGGGGAATGAGCAGTTCTTC	CATSRDNRVGNEQFF
-	TRBV4-1	-	TRBJ2-3	TGCGCCAGCAGCCAGGGGGACTATACGCAGTATTTT	CASSQGDYTQYF
TRBD1	TRBV2	-	TRBJ2-7	TGTGCCAGCAGCTCGGACAGGGTGAGCTCCTACGAGCAGTACTTC	CASSSDRVSSYEQYF
-	TRBV30	once	TRBJ1-3	TGTGCCTGGAGCCCGGGGCGGTCCCCTGGAAACACCATATATTTT	CAWSPGRSPGNTIYF
-	TRBV6-2/TRBV6-3	-	TRBJ2-2	TGTGCCAGCAGTTATAACAGCTTTTACACCGGGGAGCTGTTTTTT	CASSYNSFYTGELFF
-	TRBV30	-	TRBJ1-3	TGTGCCTGGAGTAGGAACAGGGCTGGAAACACCATATATTTT	CAWSRNRAGNTIYF
TRBD1	TRBV6-6	-	TRBJ1-2	TGTGCCAGCAGTCAACCGGGACAGGGTGGGCATGGCTACACCTTC	CASSQPGQGGHGYTF
-	TRBV30	-	TRBJ1-5	TGTGCCTGGAGTGTTCAAAGGACTCTCAATAGCAATCAGCCCCAGCATTTT	CAWSVQRTLNSNQPQHF
TRBD1	TRBV4-3	-	TRBJ2-7	TGCGCCAGCAGCCGCGACAGGGGAAGCTCCTACGAGCAGTACTTC	CASSRDRGSSYEQYF
TRBD2	TRBV6-5	-	TRBJ2-3	TGTGCCAGCACGTATAGCGGGACCAGCACAGATACGCAGTATTTT	CASTYSGTSTDTQYF
-	TRBV9	-	TRBJ2-1	TGTGCCAGCAGCGGAGGAGCCGGCTCCTACAATGAGCAGTTCTTC	CASSGGAGSYNEQFF
-	TRBV27	-	TRBJ1-1	TGTGCCAGCAGTTTATCGATTGTGGCTACGAACACTGAAGCTTTCTTT	CASSLSIVATNTEAFF
-	TRBV4-1	-	TRBJ1-5	TGCGCCAGCAGCCAAGATGAGGACTGGAATCAGCCCCAGCATTTT	CASSQDEDWNQPQHF
-	TRBV5-1	-	TRBJ2-6	TGCGCCAGCGGGGTCGGGAACTCTGGGGCCAACGTCCTGACTTTC	CASGVGNSGANVLTF
-	TRBV30	-	TRBJ1-2	TGTGCCTGGAGCGCATACCCAGGGCACCAAGTCTTC	CAWSAYPGHQVF
-	TRBV11-1	-	TRBJ2-4	TGTGCCAGCAGCTTAGCGCGACAGCCCCCGGCAAACATTCAGTACTTC	CASSLARQPPANIQYF
TRBD2	TRBV4-3	-	TRBJ2-1	TGCGCCAGCAGCAGAGGGAGCGGGAGCTCCTACAATGAGCAGTTCTTC	CASSRGSGSSYNEQFF
TRBD1	TRBV6-6	-	TRBJ1-2	TGTGCCACTCGAAACCCGACAGGGGGACTATCGCTAGGCTACACCTTC	CATRNPTGGLSLGYTF
-	TRBV3-1/TRBV3-2	-	TRBJ1-5	TGTGCCAGCAGCCAAGATCGAGGGAGCAATCAGCCCCAGCATTTT	CASSQDRGSNQPQHF
TRBD1	TRBV6-2/TRBV6-3	once	TRBJ2-1	TGTGCCAGCAGTTACTCGGTGACAGGGTGGGAAAATGAGCAGTTCTTC	CASSYSVTGWENEQFF
TRBD1	TRBV5-4	-	TRBJ2-4	TGTGCCAGCAGCTGGGGGACAGGACGGGCCAAAAACATTCAGTACTTC	CASSWGTGRAKNIQYF
TRBD1	TRBV23-1	-	TRBJ1-4	TGCGCCAGCAGTTTACAGGGGGCAACTAATGAAAAACTGTTTTTT	CASSLQGATNEKLFF